The sequence of this T cell receptor beta chain was determined in a study of spatial heterogeneity in lung cancer. Study results and caveats: Within tumors, counts of expanded alpha and beta TCRs tracked tumor mutation counts.

By proportion, this clonotype is medium-sized (0.01 to 0.1%). The antigen is undetermined. MiXCR was run by TCRdb on the 5' RACE reads, yielding one entry per CDR3 protein. The sample has approximately 9,500 distinct CDR3 sequences, 4.5% seen once; the top ten hold 9.5% to 13%. Time point of the sample: sample taken at primary tumor resection. Samples were donated by 72 untreated early-stage non-small cell lung cancer patients. Extraction of whole RNA from tumor, nontumor lung or frozen PBMC preceded unsorted sequencing. The CDR3 is 14 amino acids. The V end lost 3 bases, the J end lost 6 bases, and 14 bases lay between the germline ends. CDR1 SGHRS and CDR2 YFSETQ come from the germline V gene.

Source: lung tumor tissue, taken at surgery. The J gene is TRBJ2-3, the V gene TRBV5-1; D tentatively reads TRBD1 or TRBD2 (5 bases each). This TCR came from a female donor with early-stage non-small cell lung cancer. The CDR3 protein is CASSSGTPEDTQYF. In DNA, the CDR3 is TGCGCCAGCAGCTCGGGGACCCCGGAGGATACGCAGTATTTT.